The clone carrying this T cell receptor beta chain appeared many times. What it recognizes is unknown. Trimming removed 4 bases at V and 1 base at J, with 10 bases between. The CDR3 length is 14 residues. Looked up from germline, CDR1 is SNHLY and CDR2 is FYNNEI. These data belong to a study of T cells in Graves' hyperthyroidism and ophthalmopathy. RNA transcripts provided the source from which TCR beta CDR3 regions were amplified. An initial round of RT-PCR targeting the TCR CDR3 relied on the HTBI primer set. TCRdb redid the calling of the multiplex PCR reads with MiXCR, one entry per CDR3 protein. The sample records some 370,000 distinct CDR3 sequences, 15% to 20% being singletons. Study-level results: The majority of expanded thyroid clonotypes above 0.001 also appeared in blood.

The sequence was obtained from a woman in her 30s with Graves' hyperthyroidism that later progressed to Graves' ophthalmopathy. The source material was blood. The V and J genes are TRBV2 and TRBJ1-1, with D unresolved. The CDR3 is CASSVAGSNTEAFF. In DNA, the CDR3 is TGTGCCAGCAGTGTAGCAGGTTCGAACACTGAAGCTTTCTTT.